This TCR beta chain was identified in a study of control samples from healthy donors and cancer patients. CDR1 SGHRS and CDR2 YFSETQ come from the germline V gene. V lost 2 bases and J lost 4; bases outside the gene matches: 6. There are 15 residues in the CDR3. Only in-frame clones appear in the TCRdb table, and some are missing; sequencing was by immunoSEQ multiplex PCR. The sample lists over 70,000 clones, 85% to 90% occurring once. The V call is TRBV5-1, the J call TRBJ1-2; TRBD1 matches 9 bases. Sequenced sample: blood. This sequence was found in a woman aged 55-69 years in good health. The CDR3 protein is CASSLGQGRAYGYTF. The CDR3 DNA follows: TGCGCCAGCAGCTTAGGACAGGGGCGAGCCTATGGCTACACCTTC. Together with reference TRBV5-1 and TRBJ1-2, the CDR3 gives the full variable domain: KAGVTQTPRYLIKTRGQQVTLSCSPISGHRSVSWYQQTPGQGLQFLFEYFSETQRNKGNFPGRFSGRQFSNSRSEMNVSTLELGDSALYLCASSLGQGRAYGYTFGSGTRLTVV.